A selection of T cell receptor beta chains follows, all from one sample in a study of sequential checkpoint blockade in melanoma. Repertoires were generated with immunoSEQ multiplex PCR, while TCRdb's copy carries only in-frame clones and drops some. Here the sample spans around 15,000 clones, around 48% being singletons. The starting material was CD8+ T cells sorted from blood (inferred from file names), obtained from a patient given nivolumab and ipilimumab in sequence. These TCRs come from a human donor with melanoma. CDR3s include the opening cysteine and the closing phenylalanine or tryptophan. D genes are given only for firm matches. Clone sizes are given selectively: once, few, many, or a class where the clone is expanded.

D: TRBD1
size: few
J: TRBJ1-2
V: TRBV7-9
DNA: TGTGCCAGCAGCTTACCACCCGGGGACAGGGACTATGGCTACACCTTC
CDR3: CASSLPPGDRDYGYTF

D: TRBD2
size: once
J: TRBJ2-1
V: TRBV7-9
DNA: TGTGCCAGCAGCCCGATTCGGGGGGGGGTTATGAATGAGCAGTTCTTC
CDR3: CASSPIRGGVMNEQFF

D: TRBD1
size: NA
J: TRBJ1-2
V: TRBV28
DNA: TGTGCCAGCGTCCGGGACAGGGGGCGAAATGGTGGCTACACCTTC
CDR3: CASVRDRGRNGGYTF

D: TRBD2
size: NA
J: TRBJ2-1
V: TRBV7-9
DNA: TGTGCCAGCAGCCCTCCGGGGGAGGGCCCTGAGCAGTTCTTC
CDR3: CASSPPGEGPEQFF

D: TRBD2
size: NA
J: TRBJ2-3
V: TRBV4-1
DNA: TGCGCCAGCAGCCTTGAGACTAGCGACGGCACAGATACGCAGTATTTT
CDR3: CASSLETSDGTDTQYF

D: TRBD1
size: NA
J: TRBJ2-7
V: TRBV5-4
DNA: TGTGCCAGCAGCGCCGGGACAGGGGACAACGAGCAGTACTTC
CDR3: CASSAGTGDNEQYF

D: NA
size: NA
J: TRBJ2-3
V: TRBV28
DNA: TGTGCCAGCAGTTTATCCGGGGTTACAGATACGCAGTATTTT
CDR3: CASSLSGVTDTQYF

D: NA
size: NA
J: TRBJ2-5
V: TRBV7-9
DNA: TGTGCCAGCAGCCAAACGGGACTTAAGGGGACCCAGTACTTC
CDR3: CASSQTGLKGTQYF

D: TRBD1
size: few
J: TRBJ2-1
V: TRBV2
DNA: TGTGCCAGCAGTGCCGGGACAGAGTACAATGAGCAGTTCTTC
CDR3: CASSAGTEYNEQFF

D: NA
size: NA
J: TRBJ2-3
V: TRBV11-2
DNA: TGTGCCAGCAGCTTAAGTCGGTGGGGGCCAGATACGCAGTATTTT
CDR3: CASSLSRWGPDTQYF